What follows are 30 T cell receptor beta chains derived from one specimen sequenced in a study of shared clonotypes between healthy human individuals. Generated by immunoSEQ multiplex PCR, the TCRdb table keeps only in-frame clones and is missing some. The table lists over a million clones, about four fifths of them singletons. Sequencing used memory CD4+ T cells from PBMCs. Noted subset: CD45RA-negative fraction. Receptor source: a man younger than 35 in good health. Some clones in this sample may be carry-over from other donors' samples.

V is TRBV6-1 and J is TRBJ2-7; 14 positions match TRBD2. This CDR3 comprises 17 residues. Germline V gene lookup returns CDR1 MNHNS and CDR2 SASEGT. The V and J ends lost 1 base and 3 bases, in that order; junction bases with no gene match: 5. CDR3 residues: CASSEGLGLAGGYEQYF. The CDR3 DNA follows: TGTGCCAGCAGTGAAGGTTTAGGACTAGCGGGAGGCTACGAGCAGTACTTC.

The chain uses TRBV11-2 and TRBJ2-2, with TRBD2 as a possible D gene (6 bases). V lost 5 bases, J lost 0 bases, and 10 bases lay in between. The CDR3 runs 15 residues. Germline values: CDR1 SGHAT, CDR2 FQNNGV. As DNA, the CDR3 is TGTGCCAGCAGCCGCGGGGTTGCGAACACCGGGGAGCTGTTTTTT. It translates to CASSRGVANTGELFF.

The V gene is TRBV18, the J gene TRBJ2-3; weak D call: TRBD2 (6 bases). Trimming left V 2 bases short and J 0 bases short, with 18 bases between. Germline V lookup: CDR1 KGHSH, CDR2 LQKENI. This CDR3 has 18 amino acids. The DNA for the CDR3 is TGTGCCAGCTCACCAATTTTGAGCGCCCGGGGGAGCACAGATACGCAGTATTTT. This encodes CASSPILSARGSTDTQYF.

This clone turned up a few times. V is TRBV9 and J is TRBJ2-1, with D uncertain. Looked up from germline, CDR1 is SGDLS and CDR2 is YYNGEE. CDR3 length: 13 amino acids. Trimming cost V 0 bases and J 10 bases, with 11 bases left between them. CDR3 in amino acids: CASSVGPVNEQFF. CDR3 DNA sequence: TGTGCCAGCAGCGTAGGCCCAGTCAACGAGCAGTTCTTC. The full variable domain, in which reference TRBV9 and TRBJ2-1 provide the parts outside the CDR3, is DSGVTQTPKHLITATGQRVTLRCSPRSGDLSVYWYQQSLDQGLQFLIQYYNGEERAKGNILERFSAQQFPDLHSELNLSSLELGDSALYFCASSVGPVNEQFFGPGTRLTVL.

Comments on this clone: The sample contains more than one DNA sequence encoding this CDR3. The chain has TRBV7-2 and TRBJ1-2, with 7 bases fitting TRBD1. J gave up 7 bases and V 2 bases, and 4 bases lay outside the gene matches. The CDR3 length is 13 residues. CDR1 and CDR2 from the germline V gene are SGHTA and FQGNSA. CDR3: CASSLQQGFGYTF. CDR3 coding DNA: TGTGCCAGCAGCTTACAACAGGGGTTTGGCTACACCTTC.

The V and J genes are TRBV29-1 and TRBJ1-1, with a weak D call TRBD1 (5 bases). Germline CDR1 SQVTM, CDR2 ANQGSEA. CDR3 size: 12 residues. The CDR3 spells CSSYPGDTEAFF. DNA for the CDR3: TGCAGTTCGTACCCGGGGGACACTGAAGCTTTCTTT.

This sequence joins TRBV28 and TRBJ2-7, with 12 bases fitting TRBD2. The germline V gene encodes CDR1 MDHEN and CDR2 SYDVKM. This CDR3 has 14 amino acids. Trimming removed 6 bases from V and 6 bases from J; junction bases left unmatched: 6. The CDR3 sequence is CASSPGLAGSEQYF. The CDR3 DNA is TGTGCCAGCAGCCCCGGACTAGCGGGAAGCGAGCAGTACTTC.

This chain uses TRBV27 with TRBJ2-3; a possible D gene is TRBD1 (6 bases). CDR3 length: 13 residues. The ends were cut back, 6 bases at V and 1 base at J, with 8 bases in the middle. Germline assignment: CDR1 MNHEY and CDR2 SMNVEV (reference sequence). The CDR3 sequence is CASRRQGTDTQYF. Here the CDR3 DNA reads TGTGCCAGCAGAAGACAGGGCACAGATACGCAGTATTTT.

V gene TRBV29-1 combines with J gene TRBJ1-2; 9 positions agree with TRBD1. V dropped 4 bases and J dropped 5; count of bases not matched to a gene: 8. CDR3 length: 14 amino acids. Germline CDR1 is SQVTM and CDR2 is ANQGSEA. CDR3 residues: CSVGEQGQGYGYTF. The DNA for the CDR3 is TGCAGCGTTGGCGAACAGGGACAGGGTTATGGCTACACCTTC.

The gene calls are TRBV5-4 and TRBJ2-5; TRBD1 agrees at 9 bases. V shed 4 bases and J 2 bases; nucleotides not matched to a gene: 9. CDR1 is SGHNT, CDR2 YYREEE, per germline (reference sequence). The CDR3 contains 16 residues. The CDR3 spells CASSPGWTGAQETQYF. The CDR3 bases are TGTGCCAGCAGCCCCGGTTGGACAGGGGCTCAAGAGACCCAGTACTTC.

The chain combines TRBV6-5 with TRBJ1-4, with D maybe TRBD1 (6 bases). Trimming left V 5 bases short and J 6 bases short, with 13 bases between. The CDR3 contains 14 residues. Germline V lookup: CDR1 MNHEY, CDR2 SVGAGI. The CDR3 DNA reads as TGTGCCAGCAGTGCAGGGGCCTTTGATGAAAAACTGTTTTTT. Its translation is CASSAGAFDEKLFF.

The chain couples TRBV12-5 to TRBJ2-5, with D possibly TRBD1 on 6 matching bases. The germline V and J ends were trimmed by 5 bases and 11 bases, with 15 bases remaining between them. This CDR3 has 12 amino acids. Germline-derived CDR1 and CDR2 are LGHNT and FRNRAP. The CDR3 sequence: CASGQQGSAQYF. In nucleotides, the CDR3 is TGTGCTAGTGGTCAGCAGGGGAGTGCTCAGTACTTC. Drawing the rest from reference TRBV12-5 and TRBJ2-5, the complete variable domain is DARVTQTPRHKVTEMGQEVTMRCQPILGHNTVFWYRQTMMQGLELLAYFRNRAPLDDSGMPKDRFSAEMPDATLATLKIQPSEPRDSAVYFCASGQQGSAQYFGPGTRLLVL.

CDR3 DNA: TGTGCCAGCAGCTTCTACAGGGGCCAAAGGGATGGGACTGAAGCTTTCTTT. It encodes CASSFYRGQRDGTEAFF. V is TRBV7-2 and J is TRBJ1-1; TRBD1 matches 7 bases. CDR3 length equals 17 residues. Looked up from germline, CDR1 is SGHTA and CDR2 is FQGNSA. Trimming removed 3 bases from V and 5 bases from J; junction bases left unmatched: 15.

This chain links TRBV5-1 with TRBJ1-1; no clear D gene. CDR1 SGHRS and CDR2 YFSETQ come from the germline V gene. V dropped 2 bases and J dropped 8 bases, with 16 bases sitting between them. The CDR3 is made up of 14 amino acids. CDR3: CASSLMEETGEAFF. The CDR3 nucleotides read TGCGCCAGCAGCTTAATGGAGGAGACGGGGGAAGCTTTCTTT.

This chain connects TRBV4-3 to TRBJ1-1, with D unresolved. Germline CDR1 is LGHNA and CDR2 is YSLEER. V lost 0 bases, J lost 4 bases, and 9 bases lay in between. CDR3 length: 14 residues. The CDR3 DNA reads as TGCGCCAGCAGCCAAGAAGATGGCGGCACTGAAGCTTTCTTT. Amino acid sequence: CASSQEDGGTEAFF.

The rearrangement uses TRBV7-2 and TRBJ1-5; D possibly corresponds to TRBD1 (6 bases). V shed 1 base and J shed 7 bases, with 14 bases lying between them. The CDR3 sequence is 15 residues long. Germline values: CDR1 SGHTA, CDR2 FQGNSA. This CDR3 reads CASSLDSGEWQPQHF. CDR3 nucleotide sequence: TGTGCCAGCAGCTTAGACTCAGGGGAATGGCAGCCCCAGCATTTT.

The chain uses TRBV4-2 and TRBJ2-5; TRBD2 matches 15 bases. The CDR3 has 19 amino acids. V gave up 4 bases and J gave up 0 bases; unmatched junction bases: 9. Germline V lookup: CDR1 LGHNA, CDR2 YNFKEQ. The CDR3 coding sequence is TGTGCCAGCAGCCCGTTCCCGGGACTAGCGGGAGGTAACCAAGAGACCCAGTACTTC. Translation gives CASSPFPGLAGGNQETQYF.

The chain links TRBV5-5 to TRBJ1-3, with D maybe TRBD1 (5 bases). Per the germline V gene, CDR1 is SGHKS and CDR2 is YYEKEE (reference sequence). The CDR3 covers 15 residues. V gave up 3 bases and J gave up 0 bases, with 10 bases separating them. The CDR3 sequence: CASSSAGFSGNTIYF. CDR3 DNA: TGTGCCAGCAGCTCAGCAGGGTTCTCTGGAAACACCATATATTTT.

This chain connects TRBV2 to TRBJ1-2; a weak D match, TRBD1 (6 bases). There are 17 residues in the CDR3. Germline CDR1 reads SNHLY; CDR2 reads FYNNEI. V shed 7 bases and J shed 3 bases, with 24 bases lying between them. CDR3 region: CASKQRFRTVSDYGYTF. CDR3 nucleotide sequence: TGTGCCAGCAAACAACGATTTAGGACAGTCTCTGACTATGGCTACACCTTC.

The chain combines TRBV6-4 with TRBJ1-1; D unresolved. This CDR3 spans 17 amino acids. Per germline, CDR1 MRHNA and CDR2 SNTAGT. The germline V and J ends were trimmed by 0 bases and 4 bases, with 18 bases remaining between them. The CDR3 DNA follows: TGTGCCAGCAGTGACTCTTTCCCTTGCCTGTGGAGCACTGAAGCTTTCTTT. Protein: CASSDSFPCLWSTEAFF.

Here the CDR3 DNA reads TGTGCCAGCAGCCATAGTAAAACTAACAGGGGGCGCGTGAACACTGAAGCTTTCTTT. This sequence encodes CASSHSKTNRGRVNTEAFF. This chain links TRBV11-1 with TRBJ1-1; TRBD1 agrees at 9 bases. The CDR3 loop spans 19 amino acids. CDR1 is SGHAT, CDR2 FQDESV, per germline (reference sequence). The J segment lost 0 bases and the V segment lost 5 bases, leaving 16 bases of the junction unmatched.

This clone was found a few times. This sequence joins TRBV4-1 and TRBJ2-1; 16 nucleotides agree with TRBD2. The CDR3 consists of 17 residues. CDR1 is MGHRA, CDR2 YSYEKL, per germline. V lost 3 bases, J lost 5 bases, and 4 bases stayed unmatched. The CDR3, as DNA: TGCGCCAGCAGCCATCCGGGGACTAGCGGGAGGGACAATGAGCAGTTCTTC. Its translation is CASSHPGTSGRDNEQFF.

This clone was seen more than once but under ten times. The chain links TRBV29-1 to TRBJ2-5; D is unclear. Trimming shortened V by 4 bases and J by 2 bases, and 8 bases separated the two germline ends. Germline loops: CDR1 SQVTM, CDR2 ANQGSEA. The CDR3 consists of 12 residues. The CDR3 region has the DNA TGCAGCGTTGCGCAGCATCAAGAGACCCAGTACTTC. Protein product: CSVAQHQETQYF.

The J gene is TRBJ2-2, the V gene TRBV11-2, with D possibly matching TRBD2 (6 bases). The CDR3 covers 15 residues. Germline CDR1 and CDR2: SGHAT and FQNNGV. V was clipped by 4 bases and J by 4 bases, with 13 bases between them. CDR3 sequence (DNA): TGTGCCAGCAGCTGGGCAGGGAGGAGCACCGGGGAGCTGTTTTTT. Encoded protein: CASSWAGRSTGELFF.

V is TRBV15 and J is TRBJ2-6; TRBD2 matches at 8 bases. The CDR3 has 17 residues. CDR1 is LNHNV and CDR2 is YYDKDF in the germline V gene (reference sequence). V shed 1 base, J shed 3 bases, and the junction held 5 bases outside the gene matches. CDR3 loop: CATSRAGGAGGANVLTF. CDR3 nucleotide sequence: TGTGCCACCAGCAGAGCCGGGGGGGCAGGTGGGGCCAACGTCCTGACTTTC.

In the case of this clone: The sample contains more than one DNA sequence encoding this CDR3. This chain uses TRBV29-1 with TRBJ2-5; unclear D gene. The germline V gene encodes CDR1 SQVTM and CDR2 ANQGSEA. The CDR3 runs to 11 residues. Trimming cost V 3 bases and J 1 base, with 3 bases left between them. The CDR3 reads CSVDPQETQYF. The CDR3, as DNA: TGCAGCGTTGACCCCCAAGAGACCCAGTACTTC. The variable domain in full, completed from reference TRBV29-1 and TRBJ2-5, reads SAVISQKPSRDICQRGTSLTIQCQVDSQVTMMFWYRQQPGQSLTLIATANQGSEATYESGFVIDKFPISRPNLTFSTLTVSNMSPEDSSIYLCSVDPQETQYFGPGTRLLVL.

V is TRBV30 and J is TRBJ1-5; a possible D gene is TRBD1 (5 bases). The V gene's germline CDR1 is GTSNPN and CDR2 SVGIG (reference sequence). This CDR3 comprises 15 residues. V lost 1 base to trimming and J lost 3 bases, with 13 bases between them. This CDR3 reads CAWSEQATLNQPQHF. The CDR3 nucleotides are TGTGCCTGGAGTGAACAGGCGACGCTCAATCAGCCCCAGCATTTT.

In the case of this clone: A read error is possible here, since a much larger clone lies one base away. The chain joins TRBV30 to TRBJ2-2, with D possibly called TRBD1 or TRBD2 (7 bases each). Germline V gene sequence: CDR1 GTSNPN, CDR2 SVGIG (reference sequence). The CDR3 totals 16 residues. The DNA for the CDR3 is TGTGCCTGGTACCCCCAGGGGAGGGGGCTTGGCGGGGAGCTGTCTTTT. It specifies CAWYPQGRGLGGELSF.

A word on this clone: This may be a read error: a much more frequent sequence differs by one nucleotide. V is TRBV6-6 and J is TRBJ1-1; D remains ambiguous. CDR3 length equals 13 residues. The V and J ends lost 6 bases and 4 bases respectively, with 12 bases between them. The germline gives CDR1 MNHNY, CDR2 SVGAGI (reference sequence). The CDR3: CASSTEGSTEAFF. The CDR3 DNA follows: TGTGCCAGCAGCACCGAAGGGTCCACTGAAGCTTTCTTT.

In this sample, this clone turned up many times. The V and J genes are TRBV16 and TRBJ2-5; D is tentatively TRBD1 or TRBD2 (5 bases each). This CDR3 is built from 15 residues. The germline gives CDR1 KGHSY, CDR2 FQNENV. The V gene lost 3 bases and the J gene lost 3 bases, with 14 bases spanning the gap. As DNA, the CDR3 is TGTGCCAGCAGCCACCCTGCGAGAGGGGAAGAGACCCAGTACTTC. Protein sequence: CASSHPARGEETQYF.